A selection of T cell receptor beta chains follows, all from one sample in a study of blood T cell repertoires in COVID-19. Profiling relied on immunoSEQ multiplex PCR, and the TCRdb table lists in-frame clones only, not all of them. The sample shows approximately 200,000 clones, about nine tenths of them seen only once. Specimen: peripheral blood. The receptors were sampled from a woman aged 25 to 39 with acute or convalescent COVID-19. Each CDR3 is given with its conserved first and last residue. The order of the fields is J gene, D gene, clone size, V gene, CDR3 DNA, CDR3 protein. A D gene is named only where the DNA matches it firmly. The size field is filled for only some rows; it gives once, few, many or a size class.

TRBJ2-1 | TRBD2 | once | TRBV5-4 | TGTGCCAGCAGCAGCGGGGGCTGGGGCTCCTACAATGAGCAGTTCTTC | CASSSGGWGSYNEQFF
TRBJ1-6 | TRBD1 | NA | TRBV12-3/TRBV12-4 | TGTGCCAGCAGTGGACAGGGCGCCTCACCCCTCCACTTT | CASSGQGASPLHF
TRBJ1-6 | NA | NA | TRBV27 | TGTGCCAGCAGGAGGGCGGATTCACCCCTCCACTTT | CASRRADSPLHF
TRBJ2-1 | TRBD1 | NA | TRBV4-1 | TGCGCTAAGCAGCAGGGTGGACAGGGCTCCTACAATGAGCAGTTCTTC | CAKQQGGQGSYNEQFF
TRBJ2-1 | TRBD2 | NA | TRBV5-8 | TGTGCCAGCAGCTTCGGACTAGTGCGAAACAATGAGCAGTTCTTC | CASSFGLVRNNEQFF
TRBJ2-3 | TRBD2 | NA | TRBV6-1 | TGTGCCAGCAGTGAACGGGGGGAGGGCCGCGGGCAGTATTTT | CASSERGEGRGQYF
TRBJ1-2 | TRBD1 | NA | TRBV12-3/TRBV12-4 | TGTGCCAGCACCCCCGGGACAGGGTATGGCTACACCTTC | CASTPGTGYGYTF
TRBJ2-5 | NA | NA | TRBV6-6 | TGTGCCAGCAGTACCCACTCTGAGACCCAGTACTTC | CASSTHSETQYF
TRBJ2-2 | NA | NA | TRBV5-1 | TGCGCCAGCAGCTCTACTAGGGGGGGCACCGGGGAGCTGTTTTTT | CASSSTRGGTGELFF
TRBJ2-5 | NA | NA | TRBV5-1 | TGCGCCAGCAGCTTGATGCCGGACCAAGAGACCCAGTACTTC | CASSLMPDQETQYF
TRBJ2-5 | NA | NA | TRBV7-9 | TGTGCCAGCAGCCCAGTGGCTCAGGAGACCCAGTACTTC | CASSPVAQETQYF
TRBJ2-4 | NA | NA | TRBV5-4 | TGTGCCAGCAGCCTACTAGGCGAAAACATTCAGTACTTC | CASSLLGENIQYF
TRBJ2-3 | NA | NA | TRBV7-9 | TGTGCCAGCAGCCTGTCGACGGGGTTCACAGATACGCAGTATTTT | CASSLSTGFTDTQYF
TRBJ1-2 | NA | NA | TRBV28 | TGTGCCAGCAGTCTAGACAGGCCTAGCCTAGGCTATGGCTACACCTTC | CASSLDRPSLGYGYTF
TRBJ2-2 | NA | NA | TRBV7-2 | TGTGCCAGCAGCCCCACGAGGATTGTCGGGGAGCTGTTTTTT | CASSPTRIVGELFF
TRBJ2-7 | TRBD1 | once | TRBV30 | TGTGCCTGGGAACCGACAGGGCCCAGCTACGAGCAGTACTTC | CAWEPTGPSYEQYF
TRBJ1-2 | NA | NA | TRBV11-1 | TGTGCCAGCAGCCCTGGGGGCACGGGCTATGGCTACACCTTC | CASSPGGTGYGYTF
TRBJ1-1 | NA | NA | TRBV28 | TGTGCCAGCACCTTGCAGGGAGAAGCTTTCTTT | CASTLQGEAFF
TRBJ2-3 | TRBD2 | NA | TRBV7-6 | TGTGCCAGCAGCTTAGTAGGGCTAGCGGGAAGAGATACGCAGTATTTT | CASSLVGLAGRDTQYF
TRBJ1-1 | NA | NA | TRBV18 | TGTGCCAGCTCATGGGACACAGGAACCTTGAACACTGAAGCTTTCTTT | CASSWDTGTLNTEAFF
TRBJ2-2 | NA | once | TRBV5-1 | TGCGCCAGCAGCTTGCTGGTCGGGGTCAACACCGGGGAGCTGTTTTTT | CASSLLVGVNTGELFF
TRBJ2-3 | TRBD2 | once | TRBV4-2 | TGTGCCAGCAGCCAAGTACGGGGCAGCGGGAGGGCCACTCTCAGCACAGATACGCAGTATTTT | CASSQVRGSGRATLSTDTQYF
TRBJ2-1 | NA | NA | TRBV15 | TGTGCCACCTCTCAGGCCCTCTCTTACAATGAGCAGTTCTTC | CATSQALSYNEQFF
TRBJ1-2 | TRBD1 | NA | TRBV5-1 | TGCGCCAGCAGCTACGATGATGGGACAGGGAATGGCTACACCTTC | CASSYDDGTGNGYTF
TRBJ2-1 | TRBD2 | NA | TRBV19 | TGTGCCAGTAGTACCGCAGGGACTAGCGAATACAATGAGCAGTTCTTC | CASSTAGTSEYNEQFF
TRBJ2-7 | TRBD2 | NA | TRBV3-1/TRBV3-2 | TGTGCCAGCAGCCAACGTGGGACTAGCGGGAGGTGGAACGAGCAGTACTTC | CASSQRGTSGRWNEQYF
TRBJ1-4 | TRBD1 | NA | TRBV19 | TGTGCCAGTAGTACCCCCCGACAGGGGGTGAGAAAACTGTTTTTT | CASSTPRQGVRKLFF
TRBJ2-7 | NA | NA | TRBV28 | TGTGCCAGCAGTTTGGGAGAATTCTACGAGCAGTACTTC | CASSLGEFYEQYF
TRBJ2-1 | TRBD2 | few | TRBV25-1 | TGTGCCAGCACTCGTCCGGGACTAGCGGCCTACAATGAGCAGTTCTTC | CASTRPGLAAYNEQFF
TRBJ2-1 | TRBD2 | NA | TRBV7-9 | TGTGCCAGCAGCCCCGCGGTAGCGGGGCTGAATGAGCAGTTCTTC | CASSPAVAGLNEQFF
TRBJ1-5 | NA | NA | TRBV28 | TGTGCCAGCGGGGGGGTAGGTCAGCCCCAGCATTTT | CASGGVGQPQHF
TRBJ2-2 | TRBD2 | once | TRBV4-2 | TGTGCCAGCAGCGGTGGCCTGGGAGGGGCCGGGGAGCTGTTTTTT | CASSGGLGGAGELFF
TRBJ1-3 | NA | NA | TRBV29-1 | TGCAGCCCAGGGGCCTCTGGAAACACCATATATTTT | CSPGASGNTIYF
TRBJ2-3 | NA | NA | TRBV7-2 | TGTGCCACCCGAAAGGGAGCAGATACGCAGTATTTT | CATRKGADTQYF
TRBJ2-7 | NA | NA | TRBV4-1 | TGCGCCAGCAGCCAAGAAATGGCCGCAGTCTACGAGCAGTACTTC | CASSQEMAAVYEQYF
TRBJ2-7 | TRBD2 | few | TRBV6-1 | TGTGCCAGCAGTGAAGCTGTACTAGCGCTCTCCGAGCAGTACTTC | CASSEAVLALSEQYF
TRBJ2-7 | NA | few | TRBV28 | TGTGCCAGCGGTAGTAATTGGTACGAGCAGTACTTC | CASGSNWYEQYF